This T cell receptor (beta chain) appears in the sequencing data of a study of cytomegalovirus exposure and HLA in healthy donors. The overall study: Earlier findings included 117 million unique TCR beta sequences obtained from 150 million to 200 million T cells. Early released data comprised some 91 million unique TCRs from HLA-typed donors. Study-wide results and caveats: The study labeled 150 to 200 TCR beta chains cytomegalovirus-associated.

PCR amplification relied on 60 Vbeta primers (plus 13 Jbeta primers). Repertoires were generated with immunoSEQ multiplex PCR, while TCRdb's copy carries only in-frame clones and drops some. The sample has roughly 150,000 clones; about three quarters are singletons. On this clone: Its matching antigen is unknown.

Trimming at V came to 7 bases and at J to 5 bases, leaving 8 bases not matched to a gene. Germline V gives CDR1 SNHLY, CDR2 FYNNEI. This CDR3 is built from 15 residues. This chain connects TRBV2 to TRBJ2-5; 12 nucleotides agree with TRBD1. This clonotype originated in a man between 18 and 35 years old in good health and CMV-seronegative. Material: PBMCs. CDR3 loop: CASNPGQGAWETQYF. CDR3 nucleotides: TGTGCCAGCAACCCGGGACAGGGGGCTTGGGAGACCCAGTACTTC.